This T cell receptor (beta chain) is from a study of T cell changes during pregnancy in multiple sclerosis. The junction had 7 bases not matched to a gene; V was cut back by 6 bases and J by 8 bases. Germline CDR1 reads SNHLY; CDR2 reads FYNNEI. The CDR3 length is 13 residues. TCRdb's table, derived via immunoSEQ multiplex PCR, lists solely in-frame clones and lacks some. Seen here are around 54,000 clones, about 90% observed once, and the top ten hold about 0.61%. This clone showed up just once. Here the sequenced sample was CD4+ T cells from peripheral blood mononuclear cells, taken after pregnancy. This TCR was recovered from a female donor in good health, enrolled as a control in a pregnancy study. The genes are TRBV2 and TRBJ1-2; 9 bases line up with TRBD1. CDR3 DNA: TGTGCCAGCAGCAAACAGGGGGCGGAGGGCTACACCTTC. Encoded protein: CASSKQGAEGYTF.